The 32 T cell receptor beta chains below come from one sample, sequenced in a study of T cells in tuberculosis. Profiling relied on immunoSEQ multiplex PCR, and the TCRdb table lists in-frame clones only, not all of them. There are some 41,000 clones in the sample; roughly 94% occur only once, and about 2% lies in the top ten. The sample taken for sequencing was PBMCs. The source is a donor between 10 and 35 years old with latent tuberculosis or without tuberculosis infection. Some clones in this sample may be carry-over from other donors' samples.

The rearrangement uses TRBV6-5 and TRBJ2-5, with 9 bases that match TRBD2. This CDR3 has 12 amino acids. The germline CDR1 and CDR2 sequences are MNHEY and SVGAGI. V lost 8 bases and J lost 5; bases outside the gene matches: 3. CDR3 protein: CASSAGGETQYF. CDR3 bases: TGTGCCAGCTCCGCGGGAGGGGAGACCCAGTACTTC.

This chain connects TRBV7-9 to TRBJ2-7, with D maybe TRBD2 (6 bases). The CDR3 length is 17 residues. With 2 bases removed from V and 3 bases from J, the gap between germline ends came to 20 bases. Germline CDR1 reads SEHNR; CDR2 reads FQNEAQ (reference sequence). The CDR3 bases are TGTGCCAGCAGCTTAACCCCTTCCGGGACTTCAAGCTACGAGCAGTACTTC. Translation: CASSLTPSGTSSYEQYF.

This chain connects TRBV28 to TRBJ1-5; D is undetermined. Trimming cost V 2 bases and J 5 bases, with 4 bases left between them. This CDR3 contains 12 residues. CDR1 is MDHEN and CDR2 is SYDVKM in the germline V gene. The CDR3 region is CASSLIYQPQHF. CDR3 nucleotide sequence: TGTGCCAGCAGTTTAATCTATCAGCCCCAGCATTTT. Full variable domain (outside the CDR3, taken from reference TRBV28 and TRBJ1-5): DVKVTQSSRYLVKRTGEKVFLECVQDMDHENMFWYRQDPGLGLRLIYFSYDVKMKEKGDIPEGYSVSREKKERFSLILESASTNQTSMYLCASSLIYQPQHFGDGTRLSIL.

The chain uses TRBV6-1 and TRBJ2-1, with TRBD2 matching over 13 bases. Trimming at V came to 7 bases and at J to 6 bases, leaving 3 bases not matched to a gene. The CDR3 runs to 14 residues. CDR1 is MNHNS and CDR2 is SASEGT in the germline V gene. The CDR3 nucleotides read TGTGCCAGCAAGGGACTAGCGGGACCCAATGAGCAGTTCTTC. This translates into CASKGLAGPNEQFF.

The chain uses TRBV19 and TRBJ1-5; D unresolved. Trimming removed 5 bases from V and 4 bases from J, with 12 bases in between. This CDR3 has 14 amino acids. Germline V lookup: CDR1 LNHDA, CDR2 SQIVND (reference sequence). CDR3 bases: TGTGCCAGTAGTCCATCTGGAGCAAATCAGCCCCAGCATTTT. Translated: CASSPSGANQPQHF.

The chain joins TRBV11-3 to TRBJ2-7; D may be TRBD1 (5 bases). There are 13 residues in the CDR3. Between the trimmed V and J ends, which lost 1 base and 3 bases, there was a span of 7 bases. CDR1 is SGHNT, CDR2 YENEEA, per germline. For the CDR3, the DNA is TGTGCCAGCAGCTTAGTAGGGGACTACGAGCAGTACTTC. As protein: CASSLVGDYEQYF.

The chain combines TRBV29-1 with TRBJ2-3; D is undetermined. From germline, CDR1 is SQVTM and CDR2 ANQGSEA. CDR3 length: 12 amino acids. V was trimmed by 4 bases and J by 1 base, leaving 6 bases between them. The CDR3 spells CSVVSGTDTQYF. The CDR3 DNA reads as TGCAGCGTTGTTTCGGGCACAGATACGCAGTATTTT.

In its sample, this clone was seen once. The V and J genes are TRBV10-3 and TRBJ2-5, with D maybe TRBD2 (6 bases). CDR1 ENHRY and CDR2 SYGVKD come from the germline V gene. V lost 3 bases to trimming and J lost 0 bases, with 11 bases between them. The length of the CDR3 is 15 residues. The CDR3 DNA sequence: TGTGCCATCAGTGACTCGGGGGAGAACCAAGAGACCCAGTACTTC. It translates to CAISDSGENQETQYF.

This chain uses TRBV5-1 with TRBJ1-1, with 11 positions matching TRBD1. V gave up 7 bases and J gave up 4 bases; unmatched junction bases: 6. The CDR3 sequence is 14 residues long. The germline CDR1 and CDR2 sequences are SGHRS and YFSETQ. The CDR3, as DNA: TGCGCCAGCGGCGCCGGGACAGGGGGCACTGAAGCTTTCTTT. Amino acids: CASGAGTGGTEAFF. Full variable domain (remainder filled in from reference TRBV5-1 and TRBJ1-1): KAGVTQTPRYLIKTRGQQVTLSCSPISGHRSVSWYQQTPGQGLQFLFEYFSETQRNKGNFPGRFSGRQFSNSRSEMNVSTLELGDSALYLCASGAGTGGTEAFFGQGTRLTVV.

This rearrangement joins TRBV19 to TRBJ2-7; the match to TRBD2 covers 7 bases. V lost 3 bases to trimming and J lost 2 bases; unmatched junction nucleotides: 4. CDR3 length equals 14 residues. CDR1 is LNHDA, CDR2 SQIVND, per germline (reference sequence). CDR3 sequence: CASSITGGAYEQYF. CDR3 DNA: TGTGCCAGTAGTATCACTGGGGGGGCCTACGAGCAGTACTTC.

The chain joins TRBV6-1 to TRBJ1-1; tentatively, D is TRBD1 (5 bases). The CDR3 runs 13 residues. V was trimmed by 5 bases and J by 8 bases, leaving 15 bases between them. The germline CDR1 and CDR2 sequences are MNHNS and SASEGT. The CDR3 loop is CASSLTGGLEAFF. For the CDR3, the DNA is TGTGCCAGCAGTCTCACTGGGGGACTGGAAGCTTTCTTT.

J is TRBJ2-1 and V is TRBV7-2; D perhaps matches TRBD2 (6 bases). The germline V gene has CDR1 SGHTA and CDR2 FQGNSA. This CDR3 contains 15 residues. Between the trimmed V and J ends, which lost 1 base and 0 bases, there was a span of 7 bases. DNA for the CDR3: TGTGCCAGCAGCTTAGACGGGAGCTCCTACAATGAGCAGTTCTTC. Protein sequence: CASSLDGSSYNEQFF.

The rearrangement joins TRBV27 to TRBJ1-3, with 11 bases identical to TRBD1. CDR3 length: 19 amino acids. Germline-derived CDR1 and CDR2 are MNHEY and SMNVEV (reference sequence). Losses at the gene ends were 5 bases for V and 0 bases for J; bases not matched to a gene: 12. As DNA, the CDR3 is TGTGCCAGCAGTCCAAGTTGGGACAGGGGGTTCTTCTCTGGAAACACCATATATTTT. It specifies CASSPSWDRGFFSGNTIYF.

This clone was seen a single time. The genes are TRBV30 and TRBJ1-4, with D perhaps matching TRBD1 (5 bases). V gave up 0 bases and J gave up 8 bases, with 10 bases separating them. The germline CDR1 and CDR2 sequences are GTSNPN and SVGIG (reference sequence). This CDR3 region has 13 residues. CDR3 sequence: CAWSVQVSEKLFF. For the CDR3, the DNA is TGTGCCTGGAGTGTACAGGTGTCGGAAAAACTGTTTTTT.

CDR3 DNA sequence: TGCAGCGCGAGCCTAGCGGACTCCTACAATGAGCAGTTCTTC. This codes for CSASLADSYNEQFF. The chain employs TRBV29-1 and TRBJ2-1; TRBD2 agrees at 7 bases. The germline V gene has CDR1 SQVTM and CDR2 ANQGSEA. The CDR3 is made up of 14 amino acids. Unmatched junction bases numbered 6, after V lost 7 bases and J lost 0 bases.

The chain couples TRBV14 to TRBJ2-1; possibly TRBD2 for D (5 bases). CDR1 is SGHDN and CDR2 is FVKESK in the germline V gene. The ends were cut back, 0 bases at V and 4 bases at J, with 10 bases in the middle. CDR3 length equals 15 residues. Here the CDR3 reads CASSQDSSAYNEQFF. The DNA of the CDR3 is TGTGCCAGCAGCCAAGATAGTAGCGCTTACAATGAGCAGTTCTTC.

In regard to this clone: Mismatch with germline at one junction end may stem from a read error. Within the sample, other DNA sequences also encode this same CDR3. This chain connects TRBV5-1 to TRBJ2-7, with 8 bases matching TRBD1. Germline loops: CDR1 SGHRS, CDR2 YFSETQ. The CDR3 has 15 residues. The CDR3 sequence is CASSPRQGTLSEQYF. The DNA of the CDR3 is TGCGCCAGCAGCCCCCGACAGGGGACGTTAAGTGAGCAATACTTC.

The chain joins TRBV28 to TRBJ2-2, with 8 bases identical to TRBD2. Losses at the gene ends were 8 bases for V and 2 bases for J; bases not matched to a gene: 7. In germline, CDR1 is MDHEN, CDR2 SYDVKM. This CDR3 region has 15 residues. The CDR3 DNA is TGTGCCAGCCTAACGGGAGGGCCCAACACCGGGGAGCTGTTTTTT. It translates to CASLTGGPNTGELFF.

The V gene is TRBV23-1, the J gene TRBJ1-3; D ambiguous. TRBV23-1 is sorted into the ORF group, with uncertain function. V gave up 1 base and J gave up 1 base, with 14 bases separating them. The CDR3 has 17 residues. CDR3: CASSQWVQDGSGNTIYF. CDR3 bases: TGCGCCAGCAGTCAATGGGTCCAGGATGGGTCTGGAAACACCATATATTTT.

The chain recombines TRBV5-1 with TRBJ2-1, with TRBD1 identical over 8 bases. The ends lost 3 bases at V and 1 base at J; junction bases unmatched: 3. Germline CDR1 SGHRS, CDR2 YFSETQ. The CDR3 extends over 15 amino acids. The CDR3 is CASSYQGASYNEQFF. The CDR3 region has the DNA TGCGCCAGCAGCTACCAGGGGGCTTCCTACAATGAGCAGTTCTTC. The full variable domain, rest sourced from reference TRBV5-1 and TRBJ2-1, is KAGVTQTPRYLIKTRGQQVTLSCSPISGHRSVSWYQQTPGQGLQFLFEYFSETQRNKGNFPGRFSGRQFSNSRSEMNVSTLELGDSALYLCASSYQGASYNEQFFGPGTRLTVL.

This chain uses TRBV14 with TRBJ2-3, with D possibly being TRBD1 (6 bases). Germline V gene data show CDR1 as SGHDN and CDR2 as FVKESK. The CDR3 contains 18 residues. Trimming left V 4 bases short and J 3 bases short, with 23 bases between. CDR3 protein: CASSPSPTRGVGTDTQYF. The CDR3 nucleotides are TGTGCCAGCAGCCCTAGCCCCACCAGGGGTGTGGGTACAGATACGCAGTATTTT. The full variable domain, in which reference TRBV14 and TRBJ2-3 provide the parts outside the CDR3, is EAGVTQFPSHSVIEKGQTVTLRCDPISGHDNLYWYRRVMGKEIKFLLHFVKESKQDESGMPNNRFLAERTGGTYSTLKVQPAELEDSGVYFCASSPSPTRGVGTDTQYFGPGTRLTVL.

The rearrangement links TRBV28 to TRBJ2-2; D perhaps matches TRBD2 (5 bases). V gave up 11 bases and J gave up 4 bases, with 11 bases separating them. The CDR3 has 12 residues. Germline V lookup: CDR1 MDHEN, CDR2 SYDVKM. CDR3 residues: CAAGKTTGELFF. The CDR3 nucleotides are TGTGCCGCGGGCAAAACCACCGGGGAGCTGTTTTTT. Full variable domain (missing parts from reference TRBV28 and TRBJ2-2): DVKVTQSSRYLVKRTGEKVFLECVQDMDHENMFWYRQDPGLGLRLIYFSYDVKMKEKGDIPEGYSVSREKKERFSLILESASTNQTSMYLCAAGKTTGELFFGEGSRLTVL.

The chain joins TRBV29-1 to TRBJ2-5, with TRBD2 matching over 9 bases. The germline gives CDR1 SQVTM, CDR2 ANQGSEA. V dropped 5 bases and J dropped 3; count of bases not matched to a gene: 7. This CDR3 is built from 14 residues. Here the CDR3 DNA reads TGCAGCGTTTCCGTAGCGGGAGTGGAAGAGACCCAGTACTTC. Translated, it gives CSVSVAGVEETQYF.

This clone was observed a handful of times. The J gene is TRBJ2-1, the V gene TRBV27; TRBD2 matches 11 bases. The V segment lost 3 bases and the J segment 0 bases; nucleotides outside the gene matches: 13. CDR1 is MNHEY and CDR2 is SMNVEV in the germline V gene (reference sequence). The length of the CDR3 is 20 residues. For the CDR3, the DNA is TGTGCCAGCAGTTTCCTAAGACTAGCGGGGTTCGGAAGCTCCTACAATGAGCAGTTCTTC. It codes for CASSFLRLAGFGSSYNEQFF.

The chain joins TRBV7-9 to TRBJ2-7, with no clear D. Germline V gene sequence: CDR1 SEHNR, CDR2 FQNEAQ (reference sequence). CDR3 length equals 16 residues. V dropped 5 bases and J dropped 5 bases, with 22 bases sitting between them. The CDR3 loop reads CASSATTGSIKNEQYF. CDR3 sequence (DNA): TGTGCCAGCAGCGCTACCACCGGGTCTATTAAGAACGAGCAGTACTTC.

V usage is TRBV5-4 and J usage is TRBJ2-2; no clear D gene. Germline CDR1 is SGHNT and CDR2 is YYREEE (reference sequence). V shed 3 bases and J shed 5 bases, with 11 bases lying between them. The CDR3 length is 14 residues. CDR3 sequence (DNA): TGTGCCAGCAGCTCGACTGGTTGGACCGGGGAGCTGTTTTTT. As protein: CASSSTGWTGELFF. Using reference TRBV5-4 and TRBJ2-2 for the parts outside the CDR3, the full variable domain is ETGVTQSPTHLIKTRGQQVTLRCSSQSGHNTVSWYQQALGQGPQFIFQYYREEENGRGNFPPRFSGLQFPNYSSELNVNALELDDSALYLCASSSTGWTGELFFGEGSRLTVL.

The rearrangement joins TRBV19 to TRBJ1-1; 12 bases match TRBD1. The CDR3 covers 14 residues. V was pared by 7 bases and J by 2 bases, with 2 bases of the junction left unmatched. Germline V gene lookup returns CDR1 LNHDA and CDR2 SQIVND (reference sequence). The CDR3: CASTGTGGNTEAFF. The CDR3 DNA sequence: TGTGCCAGTACCGGGACAGGGGGCAACACTGAAGCTTTCTTT.

The chain uses TRBV5-4 and TRBJ2-1; weak D call: TRBD2 (6 bases). CDR3 size: 15 residues. V was pared by 4 bases and J by 0 bases, with 11 bases between. CDR1 is SGHNT and CDR2 is YYREEE in the germline V gene (reference sequence). DNA for the CDR3: TGTGCCAGCAGCCGGCCGGGGGACTCCTACAATGAGCAGTTCTTC. This encodes CASSRPGDSYNEQFF.

A single count supports this clone. This chain links TRBV7-3 with TRBJ1-2, with no clear D. The length of the CDR3 is 14 residues. The V gene's germline CDR1 is SGHTA and CDR2 FQGTGA. Trimming removed 5 bases at V and 7 bases at J, with 17 bases between. The CDR3 DNA follows: TGTGCCAGCAGCCCCCAGAAGGGAGGAGGTGGCTACACCTTC. Protein sequence: CASSPQKGGGGYTF.

This chain connects TRBV28 to TRBJ1-2; 8 positions match TRBD1. The CDR3 length is 17 residues. The germline CDR1 and CDR2 sequences are MDHEN and SYDVKM. V lost 6 bases to trimming and J lost 4 bases; unmatched junction nucleotides: 16. The CDR3, as DNA: TGTGCCAGCAGCGCCTCGGCTACAGGGGGGTCAGGCTATGGCTACACCTTC. Translated, it gives CASSASATGGSGYGYTF.

The V gene is TRBV7-8, the J gene TRBJ2-1; TRBD2 matches 9 bases. The CDR3 consists of 18 residues. Germline CDR1 SGHVS, CDR2 FQNEAQ. With 2 bases clipped from V and 0 bases from J, the junction kept 8 bases outside the gene matches. CDR3 sequence reads: CASSLTFNSGSSYNEQFF. The CDR3 region has the DNA TGTGCCAGCAGCTTAACCTTTAATAGCGGGAGCTCCTACAATGAGCAGTTCTTC.

The chain couples TRBV5-4 to TRBJ1-1; D is unclear. V lost 2 bases to trimming and J lost 5 bases, with 13 bases between them. Germline CDR1 SGHNT, CDR2 YYREEE (reference sequence). This CDR3 comprises 14 residues. CDR3 residues: CASSLFPAQTEAFF. The CDR3 nucleotides read TGTGCCAGCAGCTTATTTCCGGCACAGACTGAAGCTTTCTTT.